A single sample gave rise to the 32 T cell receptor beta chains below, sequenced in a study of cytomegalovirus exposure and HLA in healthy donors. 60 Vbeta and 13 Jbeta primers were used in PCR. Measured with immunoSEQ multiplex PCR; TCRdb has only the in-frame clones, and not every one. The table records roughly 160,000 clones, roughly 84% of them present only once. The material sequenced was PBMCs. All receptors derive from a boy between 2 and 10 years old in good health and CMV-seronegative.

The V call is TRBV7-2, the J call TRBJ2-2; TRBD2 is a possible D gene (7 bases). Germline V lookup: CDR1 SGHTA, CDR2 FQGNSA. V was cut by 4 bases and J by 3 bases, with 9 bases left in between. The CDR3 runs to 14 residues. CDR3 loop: CASSWEGDTGELFF. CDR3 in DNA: TGTGCCAGCAGCTGGGAGGGGGACACCGGGGAGCTGTTTTTT. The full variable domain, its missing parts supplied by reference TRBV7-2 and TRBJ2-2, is GAGVSQSPSNKVTEKGKDVELRCDPISGHTALYWYRQSLGQGLEFLIYFQGNSAPDKSGLPSDRFSAERTGGSVSTLTIQRTQQEDSAVYLCASSWEGDTGELFFGEGSRLTVL.

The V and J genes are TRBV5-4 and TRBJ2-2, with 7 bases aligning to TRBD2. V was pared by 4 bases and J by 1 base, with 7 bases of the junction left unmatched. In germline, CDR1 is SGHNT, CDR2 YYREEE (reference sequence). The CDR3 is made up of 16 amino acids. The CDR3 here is CASSPGLVGNTGELFF. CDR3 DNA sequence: TGTGCCAGCAGCCCCGGACTAGTCGGGAACACCGGGGAGCTGTTTTTT.

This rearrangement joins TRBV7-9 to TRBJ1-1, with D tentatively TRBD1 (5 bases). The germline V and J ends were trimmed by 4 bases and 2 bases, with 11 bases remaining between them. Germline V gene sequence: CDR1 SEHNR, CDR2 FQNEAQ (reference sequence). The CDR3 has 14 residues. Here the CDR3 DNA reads TGTGCCAGCAGCTCTACGACAGCAAACACTGAAGCTTTCTTT. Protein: CASSSTTANTEAFF.

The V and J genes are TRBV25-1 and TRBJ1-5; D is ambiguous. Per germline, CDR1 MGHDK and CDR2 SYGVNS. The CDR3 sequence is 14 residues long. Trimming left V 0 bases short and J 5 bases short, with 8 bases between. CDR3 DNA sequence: TGTGCCAGCAGTGAATACGGCGGGGATCAGCCCCAGCATTTT. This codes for CASSEYGGDQPQHF.

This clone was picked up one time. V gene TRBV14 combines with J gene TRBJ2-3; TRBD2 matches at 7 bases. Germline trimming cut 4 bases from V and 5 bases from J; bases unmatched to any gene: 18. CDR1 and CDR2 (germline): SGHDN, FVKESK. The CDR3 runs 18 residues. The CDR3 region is CASSPNVAGRPGRDTQYF. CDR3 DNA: TGTGCCAGCAGCCCCAACGTAGCCGGGAGGCCCGGAAGAGATACGCAGTATTTT.

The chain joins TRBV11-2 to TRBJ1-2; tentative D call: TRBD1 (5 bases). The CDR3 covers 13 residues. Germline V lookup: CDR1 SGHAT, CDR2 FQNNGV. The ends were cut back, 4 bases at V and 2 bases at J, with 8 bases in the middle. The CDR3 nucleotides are TGTGCCAGCAGCTCCGACAGAAACTATGGCTACACCTTC. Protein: CASSSDRNYGYTF.

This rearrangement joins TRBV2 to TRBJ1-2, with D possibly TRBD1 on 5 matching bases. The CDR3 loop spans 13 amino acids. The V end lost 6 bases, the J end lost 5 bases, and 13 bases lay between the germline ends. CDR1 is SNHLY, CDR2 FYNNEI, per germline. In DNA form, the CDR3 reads TGTGCCAGCAGCAGAGTTGGGGCGTATGGCTACACCTTC. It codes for CASSRVGAYGYTF.

The CDR3 here is CASTLNDNEQFF. CDR3 nucleotides: TGTGCCAGCACCCTAAATGACAATGAGCAGTTCTTC. V and J are TRBV2 and TRBJ2-1, with D unclear. CDR3 length: 12 residues. Between the trimmed V and J ends, which lost 7 bases and 5 bases, there was a span of 9 bases. The V gene's germline CDR1 is SNHLY and CDR2 FYNNEI.

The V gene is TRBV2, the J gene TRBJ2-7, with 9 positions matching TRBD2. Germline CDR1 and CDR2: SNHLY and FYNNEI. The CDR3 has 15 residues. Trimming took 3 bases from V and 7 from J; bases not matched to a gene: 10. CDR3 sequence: CASSDRTSARREQYF. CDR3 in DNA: TGTGCCAGCAGTGACCGGACTAGCGCCCGTCGGGAGCAGTACTTC. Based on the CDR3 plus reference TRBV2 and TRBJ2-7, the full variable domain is EPEVTQTPSHQVTQMGQEVILRCVPISNHLYFYWYRQILGQKVEFLVSFYNNEISEKSEIFDDQFSVERPDGSNFTLKIRSTKLEDSAMYFCASSDRTSARREQYFGPGTRLTVT.

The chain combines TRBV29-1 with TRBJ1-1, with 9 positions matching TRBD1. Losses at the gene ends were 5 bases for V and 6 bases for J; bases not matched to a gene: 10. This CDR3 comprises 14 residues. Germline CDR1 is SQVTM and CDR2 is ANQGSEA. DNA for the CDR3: TGCAGCGTTATCCGGGACAGGGAATTCTCTGAAGCTTTCTTT. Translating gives CSVIRDREFSEAFF.

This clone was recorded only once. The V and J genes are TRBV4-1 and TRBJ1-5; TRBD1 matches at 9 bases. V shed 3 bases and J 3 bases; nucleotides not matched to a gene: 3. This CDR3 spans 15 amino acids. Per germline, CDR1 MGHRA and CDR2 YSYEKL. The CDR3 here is CASSQGQGPNQPQHF. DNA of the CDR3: TGCGCCAGCAGCCAGGGACAGGGTCCCAATCAGCCCCAGCATTTT.

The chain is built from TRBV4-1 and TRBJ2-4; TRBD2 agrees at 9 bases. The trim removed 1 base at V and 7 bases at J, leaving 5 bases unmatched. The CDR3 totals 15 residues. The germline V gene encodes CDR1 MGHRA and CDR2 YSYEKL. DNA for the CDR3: TGCGCCAGCAGCCAAGTGGCGGGAGGGATGAACATTCAGTACTTC. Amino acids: CASSQVAGGMNIQYF.

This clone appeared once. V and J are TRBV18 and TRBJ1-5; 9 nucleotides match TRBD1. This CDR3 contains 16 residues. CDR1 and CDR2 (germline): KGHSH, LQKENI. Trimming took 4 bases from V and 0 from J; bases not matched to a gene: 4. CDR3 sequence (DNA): TGTGCCAGCTCACTGGGGACAGGGAATAGCAATCAGCCCCAGCATTTT. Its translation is CASSLGTGNSNQPQHF.

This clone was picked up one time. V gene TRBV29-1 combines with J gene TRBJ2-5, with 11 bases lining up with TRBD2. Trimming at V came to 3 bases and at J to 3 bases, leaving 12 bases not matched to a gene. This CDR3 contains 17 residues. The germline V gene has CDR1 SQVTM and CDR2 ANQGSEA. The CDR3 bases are TGCAGCGTTGATGCTTGGACTAGCGGGTCCCTCGAAGAGACCCAGTACTTC. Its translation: CSVDAWTSGSLEETQYF. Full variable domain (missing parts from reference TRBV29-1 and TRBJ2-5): SAVISQKPSRDICQRGTSLTIQCQVDSQVTMMFWYRQQPGQSLTLIATANQGSEATYESGFVIDKFPISRPNLTFSTLTVSNMSPEDSSIYLCSVDAWTSGSLEETQYFGPGTRLLVL.

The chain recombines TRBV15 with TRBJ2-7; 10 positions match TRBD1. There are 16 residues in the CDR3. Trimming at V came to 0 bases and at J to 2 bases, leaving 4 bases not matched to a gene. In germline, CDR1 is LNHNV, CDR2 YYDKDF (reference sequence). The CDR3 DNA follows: TGTGCCACCAGCAGAGATCTCGGGACAGGGGCCTACGAGCAGTACTTC. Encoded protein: CATSRDLGTGAYEQYF.

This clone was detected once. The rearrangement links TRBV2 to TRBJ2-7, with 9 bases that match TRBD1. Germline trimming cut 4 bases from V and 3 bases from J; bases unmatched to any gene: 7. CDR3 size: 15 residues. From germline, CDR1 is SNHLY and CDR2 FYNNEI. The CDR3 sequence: CASSGSGTGLYEQYF. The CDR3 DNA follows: TGTGCCAGCAGTGGAAGCGGGACAGGGCTCTACGAGCAGTACTTC.

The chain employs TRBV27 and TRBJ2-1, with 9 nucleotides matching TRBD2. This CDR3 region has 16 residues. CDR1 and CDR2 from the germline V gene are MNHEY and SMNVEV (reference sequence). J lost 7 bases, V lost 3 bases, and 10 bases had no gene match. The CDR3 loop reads CASSLSLAGRRNEQFF. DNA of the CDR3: TGTGCCAGCAGTTTGAGTCTAGCGGGACGTCGGAATGAGCAGTTCTTC.

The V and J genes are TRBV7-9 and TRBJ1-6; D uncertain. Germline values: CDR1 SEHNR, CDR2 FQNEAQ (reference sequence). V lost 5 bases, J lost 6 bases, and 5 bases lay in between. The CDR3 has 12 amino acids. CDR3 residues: CASSPLNSPLHF. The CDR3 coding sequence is TGTGCCAGCAGCCCCCTTAATTCACCCCTCCACTTT. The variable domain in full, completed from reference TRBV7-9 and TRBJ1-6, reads DTGVSQNPRHKITKRGQNVTFRCDPISEHNRLYWYRQTLGQGPEFLTYFQNEAQLEKSRLLSDRFSAERPKGSFSTLEIQRTEQGDSAMYLCASSPLNSPLHFGNGTRLTVT.

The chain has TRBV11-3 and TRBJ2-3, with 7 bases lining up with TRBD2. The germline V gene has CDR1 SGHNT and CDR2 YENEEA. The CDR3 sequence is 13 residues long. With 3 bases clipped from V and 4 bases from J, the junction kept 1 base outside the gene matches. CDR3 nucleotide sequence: TGTGCCAGCAGCTTGGGAGGGTCAGATACGCAGTATTTT. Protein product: CASSLGGSDTQYF.

The CDR3 DNA reads as TGTGCCAGCAGCTTAGTTATAGCGGGAGGGTTAGATACGCAGTATTTT. It is translated as CASSLVIAGGLDTQYF. This rearrangement joins TRBV7-2 to TRBJ2-3, with 11 positions matching TRBD2. Germline CDR1 and CDR2: SGHTA and FQGNSA. The CDR3 runs to 16 residues. V lost 1 base, J lost 5 bases, and 5 bases stayed unmatched.

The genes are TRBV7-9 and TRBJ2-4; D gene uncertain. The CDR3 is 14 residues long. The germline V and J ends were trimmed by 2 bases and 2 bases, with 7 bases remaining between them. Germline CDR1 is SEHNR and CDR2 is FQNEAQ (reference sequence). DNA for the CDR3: TGTGCCAGCAGCTTATTGGCCCCCAAAAACATTCAGTACTTC. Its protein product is CASSLLAPKNIQYF.

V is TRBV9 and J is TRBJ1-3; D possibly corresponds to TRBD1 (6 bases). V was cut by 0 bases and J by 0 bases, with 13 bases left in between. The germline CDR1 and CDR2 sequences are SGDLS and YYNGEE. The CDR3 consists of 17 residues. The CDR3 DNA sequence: TGTGCCAGCAGCGTAGCAGCAGGGGACATCTCTGGAAACACCATATATTTT. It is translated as CASSVAAGDISGNTIYF.

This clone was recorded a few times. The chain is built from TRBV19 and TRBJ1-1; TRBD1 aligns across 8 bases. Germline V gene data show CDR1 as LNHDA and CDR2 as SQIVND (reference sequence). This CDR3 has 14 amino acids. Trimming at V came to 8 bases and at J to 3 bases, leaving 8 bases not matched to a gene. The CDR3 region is CASLTGDVDTEAFF. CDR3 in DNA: TGTGCCAGTCTGACAGGGGACGTAGACACTGAAGCTTTCTTT.

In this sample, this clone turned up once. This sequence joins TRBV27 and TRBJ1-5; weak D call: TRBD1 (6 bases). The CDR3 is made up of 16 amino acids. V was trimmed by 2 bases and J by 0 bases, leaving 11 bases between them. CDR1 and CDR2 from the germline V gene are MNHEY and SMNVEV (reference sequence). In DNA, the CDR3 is TGTGCCAGCAGTTTACAGGGGCGGTATAGCAATCAGCCCCAGCATTTT. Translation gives CASSLQGRYSNQPQHF.

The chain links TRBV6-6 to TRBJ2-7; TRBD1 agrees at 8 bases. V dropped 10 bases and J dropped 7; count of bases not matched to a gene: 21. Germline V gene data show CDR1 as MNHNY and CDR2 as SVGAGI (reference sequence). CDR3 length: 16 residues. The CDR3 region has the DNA TGTGCCATACGTCATGGAGGGACAGGTCAGACGGGGGAGCAGTACTTC. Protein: CAIRHGGTGQTGEQYF.

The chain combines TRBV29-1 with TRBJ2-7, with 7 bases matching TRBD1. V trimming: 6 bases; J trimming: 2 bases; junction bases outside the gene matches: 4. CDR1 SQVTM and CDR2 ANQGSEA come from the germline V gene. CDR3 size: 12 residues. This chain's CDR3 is CSVLQGAYEQYF. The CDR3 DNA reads TGCAGCGTATTGCAGGGGGCCTACGAGCAGTACTTC.

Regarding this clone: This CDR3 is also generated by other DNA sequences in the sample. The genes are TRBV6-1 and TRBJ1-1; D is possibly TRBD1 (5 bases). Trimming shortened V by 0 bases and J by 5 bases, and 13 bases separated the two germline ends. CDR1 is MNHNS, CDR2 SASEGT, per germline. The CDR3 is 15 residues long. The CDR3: CASSEATFGGTEAFF. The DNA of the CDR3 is TGTGCCAGCAGTGAAGCTACTTTTGGGGGGACTGAAGCTTTCTTT.

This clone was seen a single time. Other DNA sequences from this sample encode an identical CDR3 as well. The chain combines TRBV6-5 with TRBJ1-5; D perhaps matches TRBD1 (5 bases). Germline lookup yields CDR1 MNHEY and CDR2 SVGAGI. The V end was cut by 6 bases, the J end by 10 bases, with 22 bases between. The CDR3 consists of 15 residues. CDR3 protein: CASSPGGIRAQPQHF. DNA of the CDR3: TGTGCCAGCAGCCCCGGGGGTATTAGAGCCCAACCCCAGCATTTT.

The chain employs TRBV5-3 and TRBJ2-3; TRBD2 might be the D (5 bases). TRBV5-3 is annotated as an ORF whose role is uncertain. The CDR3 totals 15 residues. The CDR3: CVEVGLARTTDTQYF. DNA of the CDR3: TGTGTCGAAGTGGGTTTAGCGAGGACGACAGATACGCAGTATTTT.

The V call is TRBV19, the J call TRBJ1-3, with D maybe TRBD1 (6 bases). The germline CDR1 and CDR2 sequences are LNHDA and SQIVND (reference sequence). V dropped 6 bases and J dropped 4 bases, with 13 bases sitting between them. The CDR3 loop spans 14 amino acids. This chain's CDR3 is CASRRGGTGNTIYF. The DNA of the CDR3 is TGTGCCAGTAGACGAGGGGGAACCGGAAACACCATATATTTT.

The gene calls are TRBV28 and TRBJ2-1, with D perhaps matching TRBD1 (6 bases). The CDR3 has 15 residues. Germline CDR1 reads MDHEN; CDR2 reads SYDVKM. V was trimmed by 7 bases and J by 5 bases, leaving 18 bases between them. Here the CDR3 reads CASTPGDRLHNEQFF. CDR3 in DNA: TGTGCCAGCACACCAGGGGACCGCCTCCACAATGAGCAGTTCTTC.

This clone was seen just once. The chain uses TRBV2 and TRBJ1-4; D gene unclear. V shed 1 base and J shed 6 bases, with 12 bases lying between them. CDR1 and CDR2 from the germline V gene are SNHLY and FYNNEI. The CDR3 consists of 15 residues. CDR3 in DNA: TGTGCCAGCAGTGAAGGGGCGGGATTTGATGAAAAACTGTTTTTT. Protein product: CASSEGAGFDEKLFF.